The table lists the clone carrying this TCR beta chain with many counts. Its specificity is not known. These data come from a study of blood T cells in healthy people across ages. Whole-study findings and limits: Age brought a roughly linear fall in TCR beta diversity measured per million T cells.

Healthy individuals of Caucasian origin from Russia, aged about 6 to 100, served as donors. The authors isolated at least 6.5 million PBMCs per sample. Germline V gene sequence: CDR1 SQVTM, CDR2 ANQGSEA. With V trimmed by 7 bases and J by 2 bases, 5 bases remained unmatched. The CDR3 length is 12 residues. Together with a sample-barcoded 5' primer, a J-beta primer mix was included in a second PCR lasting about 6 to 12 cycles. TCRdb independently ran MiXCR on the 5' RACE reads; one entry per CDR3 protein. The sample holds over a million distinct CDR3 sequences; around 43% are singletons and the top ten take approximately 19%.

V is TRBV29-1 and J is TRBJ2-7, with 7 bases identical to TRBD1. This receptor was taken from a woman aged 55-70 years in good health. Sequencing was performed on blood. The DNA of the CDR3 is TGCAGCGCGACAGGGAGTCCCTACGAGCAGTACTTC. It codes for CSATGSPYEQYF.